This TCR beta chain was captured in a study of identifying expanded T cells in peripheral blood (dated by TCRdb to about 2019). For the study in its entirety: Four technical replicates, made by sequencing separate aliquots from the same pool of genomic DNA, were compared pairwise.

As regards this clone: No antigen is known for it. No qualities accompany the bases; no much larger clone lies one base away.

During the collection period, no infections or other immune events were recorded for the healthy donors. Blood repertoires from healthy donors were used as a training cohort for calibrating time-dependent variance in a beta-binomial model of differential abundance of T-cell clones. The training cohort comprised about ten healthy donors, 3 female and 7 male. On average the donors were around 45 years old, and their ages spanned about 29 to 65 years. Obtained from a commercial supplier, whole blood was collected from each healthy donor at three time points set 2 to 3 weeks apart. For immunosequencing, genomic DNA was extracted from whole blood that had not been sorted. V loses 3 bases of germline sequence and J loses 1 base, and the interval between the two ends is 11 bases. For CDR1 and CDR2, the germline V gene lists SQVTM and ANQGSEA. The CDR3 covers 14 residues, taking in both the cysteine and the phenylalanine. Left in the record is the CDR3 DNA by itself, 42 bases read in frame from the first base.

The research as a whole found: The binomial model flagged roughly 1.1 differentially abundant clones between technical replicates, compared with about 16.4 over approximately 2 weeks and 19 over roughly 4 weeks. The beta-binomial model significantly reduced the number of clones called differentially abundant and the false-positive rate across all healthy-donor time intervals. The authors expected that over much longer intervals, such as months to years, biological variance in healthy repertoires might increase even further. In all healthy donors, the variance in clone template counts between samples taken around 2 weeks apart rose significantly as total template count increased.

TCRbeta CDR3 regions were profiled by bias-controlled multiplex PCR amplification of genomic DNA with the immunoSEQ Assay. In the authors' own workflow: The absolute abundance of each unique TCRbeta CDR3 region was quantified after sequences were collapsed and filtered. Differential abundance was tested with two models: a binomial (Fisher-equivalent) model and a beta-binomial model that adds time-dependent variance fitted from healthy donors. Clones with fewer than 5 combined templates were excluded, and clones with Benjamini-Hochberg FDR below 0.01 were called differentially abundant. Beta-binomial variance was modeled as a function of total template count across the two samples using the form v = (b*log(k)+a)^2. The clones in this table, taken by TCRdb from immuneACCESS, are in-frame only. Not every clone is retained; where verified, under half of the shortfall comes from an unresolved V gene, and the cause of the rest is unknown. V, J and clone size are taken as reported in that table, and D and trimming were inferred from the DNA itself. This sample lists more than 45,000 clones; approximately 89% were detected once. The biggest ten clones account for roughly 3.6% of the sample.

Here the chain combines TRBV29-1 and TRBJ2-3; the D gene is perhaps TRBD1 or TRBD2, as each covers 6 bases. Specimen: blood. The clonotype was recovered from a person between 18 and 75 years old in good health. The DNA reads TGCAGCGTTGAGGGGGGCAGAGGCACAGATACGCAGTATTTT. Its protein is CSVEGGRGTDTQYF.